The present T cell receptor beta chain was sequenced within a study of T cell changes during pregnancy in multiple sclerosis. Germline CDR1 and CDR2: LNHDA and SQIVND (reference sequence). With 7 bases removed from V and 2 bases from J, the gap between germline ends came to 15 bases. The CDR3 has 15 residues. This clone was recorded once. Repertoires were generated with immunoSEQ multiplex PCR, while TCRdb's copy carries only in-frame clones and drops some. The sample includes about 42,000 clones, roughly nine tenths of them seen just once. The receptor was derived from a female donor with multiple sclerosis, enrolled in a pregnancy study. The sample was CD4+ T cells from peripheral blood mononuclear cells, taken after pregnancy. The chain uses TRBV19 and TRBJ1-3; D might be TRBD1 (6 bases). CDR3 nucleotides: TGTGCCAGTACCCCACAGGGTATCGCTGGAAACACCATATATTTT. This translates into CASTPQGIAGNTIYF.